The 18 T cell receptor beta chains below come from one sample, sequenced in a study of identical twins. In TCRdb, the 5' RACE reads were re-called with MiXCR into one record per CDR3 protein. The data show 200,000 to 300,000 distinct CDR3 sequences, about 10% seen once. The sample taken for sequencing was memory T cells sorted from blood. The receptors shown here come from a man aged 45-65 years in good health.

Ten or more counts support this clonotype. This chain links TRBV18 with TRBJ2-7; possible D gene TRBD2, 6 bases. Looked up from germline, CDR1 is KGHSH and CDR2 is LQKENI. The CDR3 spans 16 residues. V was shortened by 6 bases and J by 3 bases, with 21 bases between the two germline ends. The CDR3 loop is CASSLGYAGSLYEQYF. In DNA form, the CDR3 reads TGTGCCAGCTCCCTGGGTTACGCGGGGTCCCTCTACGAGCAGTACTTC.

This clonotype was seen many times. V is TRBV29-1 and J is TRBJ2-4; D gene uncertain. CDR1 and CDR2 from the germline V gene are SQVTM and ANQGSEA. Between the trimmed V and J ends, which lost 4 bases and 7 bases, there was a span of 5 bases. The length of the CDR3 is 10 residues. CDR3 in amino acids: CSVGANIQYF. The CDR3 DNA reads as TGCAGCGTTGGGGCGAACATTCAGTACTTC.

This clonotype was found many times. The rearrangement links TRBV5-1 to TRBJ1-2; tentative D call: TRBD1 (6 bases). The germline CDR1 and CDR2 sequences are SGHRS and YFSETQ. Trimming shortened V by 2 bases and J by 4 bases, and 12 bases separated the two germline ends. This CDR3 is built from 14 residues. The chain's CDR3 is CASSLSGEGYGYTF. The CDR3 nucleotides are TGCGCCAGCAGCTTATCAGGGGAAGGCTATGGCTACACCTTC. Full variable domain (rest looked up from reference TRBV5-1 and TRBJ1-2): KAGVTQTPRYLIKTRGQQVTLSCSPISGHRSVSWYQQTPGQGLQFLFEYFSETQRNKGNFPGRFSGRQFSNSRSEMNVSTLELGDSALYLCASSLSGEGYGYTFGSGTRLTVV.

This clonotype was seen repeatedly, ten times or more. The V call is TRBV12-3 or TRBV12-4, the J call TRBJ1-1; maybe TRBD1 (5 bases). The length of the CDR3 is 12 residues. V gave up 4 bases and J gave up 5 bases, with 8 bases separating them. Written as DNA, the CDR3 is TGTGCCAGCAGTTGGGGGATGACTGAAGCTTTCTTT. As protein: CASSWGMTEAFF.

This clonotype has at least ten counts. The chain couples TRBV3-1 to TRBJ1-1, with no clear D. The germline V and J ends were trimmed by 1 base and 1 base, with 10 bases remaining between them. The CDR3 consists of 15 residues. In germline, CDR1 is LGHDT, CDR2 YNNKEL (reference sequence). CDR3 DNA: TGTGCCAGCAGCCAAGTATGGGAGGCGAACACTGAAGCTTTCTTT. This translates into CASSQVWEANTEAFF.

The genes are TRBV7-2 and TRBJ2-7; the match to TRBD1 covers 7 bases. The CDR3 is 16 residues long. Germline loops: CDR1 SGHTA, CDR2 FQGNSA. V lost 3 bases and J lost 6; bases outside the gene matches: 14. In DNA form, the CDR3 reads TGTGCCAGCAGCTTTGACCCGGGGACAGCCCCTCGCGAGCAGTACTTC. Translating gives CASSFDPGTAPREQYF.

This clonotype was counted ten times or more. The chain couples TRBV20-1 to TRBJ1-5, with D tentatively TRBD1 (5 bases). Trimming removed 1 base from V and 1 base from J, with 11 bases in between. Germline V CDR1 and CDR2: DFQATT, SNEGSKA (reference sequence). There are 15 residues in the CDR3. The CDR3: CSARGQMGSNQPQHF. CDR3 bases: TGCAGTGCTAGAGGACAGATGGGGAGCAATCAGCCCCAGCATTTT.

In this sample, this clonotype turned up many times. V usage is TRBV6-6 and J usage is TRBJ2-7; D unclear. V was shortened by 2 bases and J by 1 base, with 6 bases between the two germline ends. Per the germline V gene, CDR1 is MNHNY and CDR2 is SVGAGI (reference sequence). The CDR3 is made up of 13 amino acids. CDR3 loop: CASSYEESYEQYF. DNA of the CDR3: TGTGCCAGCAGTTACGAGGAATCCTACGAGCAGTACTTC.

This clonotype was observed many times. V usage is TRBV9 and J usage is TRBJ2-7; 9 nucleotides agree with TRBD1. CDR1 and CDR2 from the germline V gene are SGDLS and YYNGEE. With V trimmed by 0 bases and J by 3 bases, 4 bases remained unmatched. The CDR3 length is 15 residues. CDR3 nucleotide sequence: TGTGCCAGCAGCGTAGGGTGGACAGGGGACTACGAGCAGTACTTC. Translated: CASSVGWTGDYEQYF. The entire variable domain, with the rest obtained from reference TRBV9 and TRBJ2-7, is as follows: DSGVTQTPKHLITATGQRVTLRCSPRSGDLSVYWYQQSLDQGLQFLIQYYNGEERAKGNILERFSAQQFPDLHSELNLSSLELGDSALYFCASSVGWTGDYEQYFGPGTRLTVT.

At least ten counts were recorded for this clonotype. The genes are TRBV3-1 and TRBJ2-7; TRBD1 aligns across 7 bases. Germline V gives CDR1 LGHDT, CDR2 YNNKEL (reference sequence). The CDR3 sequence is 13 residues long. The V and J ends lost 4 bases and 3 bases, in that order; junction bases with no gene match: 3. For the CDR3, the DNA is TGTGCCAGCAGCCCGGGACAGTTCTACGAGCAGTACTTC. This encodes CASSPGQFYEQYF.

The chain links TRBV7-2 to TRBJ2-5; D unclear. The germline gives CDR1 SGHTA, CDR2 FQGNSA. This CDR3 region has 12 residues. Trimming took off 6 bases at V and 10 bases at J, with 15 bases between the two ends. CDR3: CASRSGGASQYF. The CDR3 nucleotides read TGTGCCAGCAGATCGGGCGGAGCGAGCCAGTACTTC.

This clonotype has at least ten counts. The rearrangement joins TRBV20-1 to TRBJ1-1, with D uncertain. Germline V lookup: CDR1 DFQATT, CDR2 SNEGSKA (reference sequence). Trimming removed 3 bases from V and 0 bases from J, with 11 bases in between. This CDR3 spans 14 amino acids. The CDR3 region has the DNA TGCAGTGCTAGGTTCCCTGGAGTGAACACTGAAGCTTTCTTT. Its translation is CSARFPGVNTEAFF.

The chain links TRBV10-3 to TRBJ1-2; D is undetermined. The germline gives CDR1 ENHRY, CDR2 SYGVKD. The CDR3 extends over 15 amino acids. V dropped 5 bases and J dropped 6 bases, with 19 bases sitting between them. CDR3 region: CAISSTGGPLDGYTF. CDR3 sequence (DNA): TGTGCCATCAGTTCCACCGGAGGGCCCCTTGATGGCTACACCTTC.

In its sample, this clonotype was seen many times. This rearrangement joins TRBV29-1 to TRBJ2-1, with 11 bases lining up with TRBD2. The length of the CDR3 is 15 residues. V shed 6 bases, J shed 0 bases, and the junction held 4 bases outside the gene matches. Germline CDR1 SQVTM, CDR2 ANQGSEA. CDR3 in amino acids: CSVAGLAGSYNEQFF. The CDR3, as DNA: TGCAGCGTAGCTGGACTAGCGGGCTCCTACAATGAGCAGTTCTTC.

This clonotype showed up just a few times. This sequence joins TRBV15 and TRBJ1-1; a weak D match, TRBD1 (5 bases). Trimming shortened V by 0 bases and J by 0 bases, and 8 bases separated the two germline ends. The germline CDR1 and CDR2 sequences are LNHNV and YYDKDF (reference sequence). The CDR3 extends over 15 amino acids. The CDR3 is CATSREGRVNTEAFF. In DNA, the CDR3 is TGTGCCACCAGCAGAGAAGGCAGGGTGAACACTGAAGCTTTCTTT. Complete variable domain (other parts from reference TRBV15 and TRBJ1-1): DAMVIQNPRYQVTQFGKPVTLSCSQTLNHNVMYWYQQKSSQAPKLLFHYYDKDFNNEADTPDNFQSRRPNTSFCFLDIRSPGLGDTAMYLCATSREGRVNTEAFFGQGTRLTVV.

Comment on this clonotype: A read error may account for a junction end that differs from germline. CDR3 DNA: TGTGCCAGCAGGAAGGGACAGGGGTCCTTCAATGAGCAGTTCTTC. Translated, it gives CASRKGQGSFNEQFF. The chain combines TRBV2 with TRBJ2-1; 10 bases match TRBD1. The CDR3 sequence is 15 residues long. Germline loops: CDR1 SNHLY, CDR2 FYNNEI.

This chain connects TRBV7-2 to TRBJ2-3; D is possibly TRBD2 (6 bases). Germline CDR1 reads SGHTA; CDR2 reads FQGNSA. Trimming pared 4 bases from V and 2 bases from J, leaving 16 bases between. The CDR3 contains 16 residues. The CDR3 DNA reads TGTGCCAGCAGCTCAGCGGGCGGACTCGCCACAGATACGCAGTATTTT. Residues: CASSSAGGLATDTQYF. Supplemented by reference TRBV7-2 and TRBJ2-3, the full variable domain reads GAGVSQSPSNKVTEKGKDVELRCDPISGHTALYWYRQSLGQGLEFLIYFQGNSAPDKSGLPSDRFSAERTGGSVSTLTIQRTQQEDSAVYLCASSSAGGLATDTQYFGPGTRLTVL.

This clonotype was observed many times. This chain uses TRBV20-1 with TRBJ2-5, with D unresolved. The CDR3 runs 13 residues. Between the trimmed V and J ends, which lost 0 bases and 4 bases, there was a span of 9 bases. In germline, CDR1 is DFQATT, CDR2 SNEGSKA (reference sequence). CDR3 DNA sequence: TGCAGTGCTAGAGATACGAATGGAGAGACCCAGTACTTC. The encoded protein is CSARDTNGETQYF.